Sequencing of this T cell receptor (beta chain) was carried out in a study of T cell changes during pregnancy in multiple sclerosis (dated by TCRdb to between 2018 and 2021). In terms of the full investigation: In women with multiple sclerosis, the researchers looked at how the T cell repertoire shifted as pregnancy progressed.

The receptor library was made with the immunoSEQ multiplex PCR assay. Here the immuneACCESS table is served through TCRdb, limited to in-frame sequences with V and J called. Missing clones are a known gap in these copies; in checked studies unresolved V genes cover under half, and the rest lacks a known reason. Here the sample has about 58,000 clones; roughly nine tenths occur a single time. Of the sample, 0.4% to 0.5% falls within the top ten clones. Concerning this clone: It has no known antigen specificity. Qualities for individual bases were not recorded, and no much larger clone is one base off.

The CDR3 spans 13 residues, from the cysteine through the phenylalanine. Of the read, only the CDR3 DNA is kept; its 39 bases are in frame from base 1. CDR1 and CDR2 (GTSNPN, SVGIG) derive from the germline V gene (reference sequence). V is cut back by 7 bases and J by 7 bases, with 4 bases in the junction unmatched. The rearranged segments are TRBV30 and TRBJ1-6; 10 junctional bases match TRBD1. The sequences come from CD4+ T cells from peripheral blood mononuclear cells, collected after pregnancy. This TCR came from a female donor in good health, enrolled as a control in a pregnancy study. CDR3 reads: CASRTGGNSPLHF. The nucleotide sequence is TGTGCCTCGAGGACAGGGGGGAATTCACCCCTCCACTTT.